The next 14 T cell receptor beta chains were all read from a single sample in a study of CD8 T cells in ankylosing spondylitis. From the 5' RACE reads, TCRdb called clonotypes with MiXCR, one entry per CDR3 protein. The table shows 80,000 to 100,000 distinct CDR3 sequences, with 8.8% occurring only once. Sequencing was done on a sample of blood, either unsorted or a sorted T cell fraction (not recorded which). The origin of the receptors is a male donor with ankylosing spondylitis or in good health (not recorded which).

Many counts were recorded for this clonotype. The chain employs TRBV4-1 and TRBJ1-2; D possibly corresponds to TRBD1 (5 bases). V lost 6 bases and J lost 5, with 16 bases in between. Germline V gene lookup returns CDR1 MGHRA and CDR2 YSYEKL. The CDR3 is 14 residues long. CDR3 coding DNA: TGCGCCAGCAGAACTCGGGACGGCGCGTATGGCTACACCTTC. This sequence encodes CASRTRDGAYGYTF.

This clonotype was detected ten times or more. This chain joins TRBV6-5 and TRBJ2-1, with D unresolved. V was clipped by 5 bases and J by 3 bases, with 11 bases between them. CDR1 and CDR2 from the germline V gene are MNHEY and SVGAGI. This CDR3 contains 14 residues. CDR3 nucleotides: TGTGCCAGCAGTCAAACGGGCTTCTACAATGAGCAGTTCTTC. Encoded protein: CASSQTGFYNEQFF.

Ten or more counts support this clonotype. This chain joins TRBV3-1 and TRBJ1-2; TRBD1 agrees at 11 bases. V was pared by 6 bases and J by 5 bases, with 8 bases of the junction left unmatched. The CDR3 spans 15 residues. The V gene's germline CDR1 is LGHDT and CDR2 YNNKEL (reference sequence). The DNA for the CDR3 is TGTGCCAGCAGACAGAGGACAGGGGGCCGGTATGGCTACACCTTC. Amino acids: CASRQRTGGRYGYTF.

The chain employs TRBV12-3 or TRBV12-4 and TRBJ2-3; D uncertain. Trimming took off 0 bases at V and 5 bases at J, with 15 bases between the two ends. The length of the CDR3 is 16 residues. CDR3 DNA: TGTGCCAGCAGTTTAGCGGCTTTTTTGATCGGAGATACGCAGTATTTT. Translation: CASSLAAFLIGDTQYF.

This clonotype was counted many times. This CDR3 is CASSLEGQNEQFF. The CDR3 DNA sequence: TGCGCCAGCAGCTTGGAGGGACAGAATGAGCAGTTCTTC. The chain recombines TRBV5-1 with TRBJ2-1, with 7 bases aligning to TRBD1. Per the germline V gene, CDR1 is SGHRS and CDR2 is YFSETQ. After removal of 0 bases from V and 7 bases from J, the junction contained 1 base not matched to a gene. This CDR3 is 13 amino acids long.

This clonotype was detected only once. The chain combines TRBV4-2 with TRBJ1-4; a possible D gene is TRBD1 (6 bases). Trimming removed 1 base at V and 4 bases at J, with 10 bases between. CDR1 LGHNA and CDR2 YNFKEQ come from the germline V gene. This CDR3 is built from 15 residues. Here the CDR3 DNA reads TGTGCCAGCAGCCAAGTTCCCAGGGGTAATGAAAAACTGTTTTTT. This translates into CASSQVPRGNEKLFF.

Many counts were recorded for this clonotype. The rearrangement uses TRBV6-1 and TRBJ1-2; 11 nucleotides align to TRBD1. The germline gives CDR1 MNHNS, CDR2 SASEGT. There are 15 residues in the CDR3. Trimming cost V 7 bases and J 4 bases; bases outside gene matches: 8. CDR3 bases: TGTGCCAGCAAAGGACAGGGGGCATGGGTCTATGGCTACACCTTC. It yields the protein CASKGQGAWVYGYTF.

This clonotype came up a few times. The chain couples TRBV7-9 to TRBJ2-7; TRBD2 might be the D (6 bases). Germline lookup yields CDR1 SEHNR and CDR2 FQNEAQ (reference sequence). Trimming shortened V by 0 bases and J by 2 bases, and 11 bases separated the two germline ends. This CDR3 contains 15 residues. The CDR3 coding sequence is TGTGCCAGCAGCTTAGCGCTTGGCGGGGCCTACGAGCAGTACTTC. Amino acid sequence: CASSLALGGAYEQYF.

This clonotype has a handful of counts. The rearrangement links TRBV7-9 to TRBJ2-2; the D call may be TRBD1 or TRBD2 (5 bases each). This CDR3 contains 17 residues. Germline V lookup: CDR1 SEHNR, CDR2 FQNEAQ (reference sequence). Trimming took 5 bases from V and 1 from J, leaving 17 bases between them. The CDR3 sequence: CASSQQPGTENTGELFF. The DNA for the CDR3 is TGTGCCAGCAGCCAACAGCCCGGGACCGAGAACACCGGGGAGCTGTTTTTT.

This clonotype was counted ten times or more. J is TRBJ2-5 and V is TRBV5-1; tentative D call: TRBD2 (5 bases). This CDR3 spans 17 amino acids. V lost 4 bases to trimming and J lost 5 bases, with 24 bases between them. Germline V gene data show CDR1 as SGHRS and CDR2 as YFSETQ. CDR3 DNA sequence: TGCGCCAGCAGCGACCCGCTCCGGACTCCTGGGGTGGAGACCCAGTACTTC. Encoded protein: CASSDPLRTPGVETQYF.

This clonotype was seen ten or more times. This sequence joins TRBV28 and TRBJ2-7; no definite D call. Germline V lookup: CDR1 MDHEN, CDR2 SYDVKM. Trimming left V 6 bases short and J 1 base short, with 10 bases between. This CDR3 contains 13 residues. The CDR3 bases are TGTGCCAGCAGCCGTCCAGAATCCTACGAGCAGTACTTC. It is translated as CASSRPESYEQYF. Complete variable domain (other parts from reference TRBV28 and TRBJ2-7): DVKVTQSSRYLVKRTGEKVFLECVQDMDHENMFWYRQDPGLGLRLIYFSYDVKMKEKGDIPEGYSVSREKKERFSLILESASTNQTSMYLCASSRPESYEQYFGPGTRLTVT.

This clonotype was recorded many times. This sequence joins TRBV10-3 and TRBJ1-3; tentatively, D is TRBD1 (6 bases). The V end lost 6 bases, the J end lost 4 bases, and 10 bases lay between the germline ends. CDR1 ENHRY and CDR2 SYGVKD come from the germline V gene. The CDR3 spans 13 residues. CDR3 region: CAIRTGTGNTIYF. The CDR3 DNA follows: TGTGCCATCAGGACAGGTACCGGAAACACCATATATTTT.

This clonotype was seen many times. V is TRBV7-6 and J is TRBJ2-1, with unresolved D. Germline V gene sequence: CDR1 SGHVS, CDR2 FNYEAQ. The CDR3 runs to 14 residues. Trimming removed 1 base at V and 2 bases at J, with 6 bases between. CDR3 loop: CASSLVIPYNEQFF. The CDR3 DNA reads as TGTGCCAGCAGCTTAGTCATCCCCTACAATGAGCAGTTCTTC.

V is TRBV11-1 and J is TRBJ2-3; no clear D gene. Trimming shortened V by 6 bases and J by 3 bases, and 10 bases separated the two germline ends. Per germline, CDR1 SGHAT and CDR2 FQDESV (reference sequence). The CDR3 runs 13 residues. The CDR3 bases are TGTGCCAGCAGACAACAGATAACAGATACGCAGTATTTT. This encodes CASRQQITDTQYF.